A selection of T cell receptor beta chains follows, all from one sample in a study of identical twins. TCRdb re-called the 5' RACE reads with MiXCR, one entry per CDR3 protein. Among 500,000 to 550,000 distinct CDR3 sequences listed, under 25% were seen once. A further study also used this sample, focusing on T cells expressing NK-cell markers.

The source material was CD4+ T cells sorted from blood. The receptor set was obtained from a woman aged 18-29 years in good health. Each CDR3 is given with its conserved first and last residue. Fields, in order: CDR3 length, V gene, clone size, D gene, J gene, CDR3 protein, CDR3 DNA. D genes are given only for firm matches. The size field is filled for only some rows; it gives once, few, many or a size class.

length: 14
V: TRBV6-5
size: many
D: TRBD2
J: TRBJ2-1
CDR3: CASSYSGRYNEQFF
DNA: TGTGCCAGCAGTTATAGCGGGAGGTACAATGAGCAGTTCTTC

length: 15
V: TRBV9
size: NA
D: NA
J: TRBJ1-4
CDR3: CASSAGPLRNEKLFF
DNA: TGTGCCAGCAGCGCGGGACCCCTGAGAAATGAAAAACTGTTTTTT

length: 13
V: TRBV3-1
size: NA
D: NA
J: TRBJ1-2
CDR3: CASSAVGGYGYTF
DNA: TGTGCCAGCAGCGCAGTAGGGGGCTATGGCTACACCTTC

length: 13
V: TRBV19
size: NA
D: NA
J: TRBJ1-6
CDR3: CASSNLRTPPLHF
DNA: TGTGCCAGTAGCAACCTCAGGACGCCACCCCTCCACTTT

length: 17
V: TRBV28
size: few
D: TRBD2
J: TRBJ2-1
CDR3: CASTLPRLAGGQAEQFF
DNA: TGTGCCAGCACCCTCCCCCGCCTAGCGGGAGGTCAGGCAGAGCAGTTCTTC

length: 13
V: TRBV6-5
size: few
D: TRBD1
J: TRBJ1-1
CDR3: CASSYQGETEAFF
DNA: TGTGCCAGCAGTTACCAGGGGGAGACTGAAGCTTTCTTT

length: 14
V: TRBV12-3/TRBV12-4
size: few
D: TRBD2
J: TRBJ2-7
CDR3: CASTQAGGTGEQYF
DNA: TGTGCCAGCACCCAAGCGGGGGGGACCGGCGAGCAGTACTTC

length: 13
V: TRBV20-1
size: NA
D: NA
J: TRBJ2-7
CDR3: CSARSRAVGEQYF
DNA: TGCAGTGCTAGAAGTCGCGCCGTGGGCGAGCAGTACTTC

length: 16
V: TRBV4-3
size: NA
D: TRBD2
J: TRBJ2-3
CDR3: CASSQGTSGRGDTQYF
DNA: TGCGCCAGCAGCCAAGGGACTAGCGGGAGGGGAGATACGCAGTATTTT

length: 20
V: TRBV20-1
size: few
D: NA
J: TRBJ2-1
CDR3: CSARDGSKPIEFYSYNEQFF
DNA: TGCAGTGCTAGAGATGGTTCAAAGCCTATAGAGTTTTACTCCTACAATGAGCAGTTCTTC

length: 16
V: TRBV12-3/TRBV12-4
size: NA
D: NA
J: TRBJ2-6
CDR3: CASSFVESAGANVLTF
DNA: TGTGCCAGCAGTTTTGTGGAATCGGCTGGGGCCAACGTCCTGACTTTC

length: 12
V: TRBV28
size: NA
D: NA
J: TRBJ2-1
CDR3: CASRGTNNEQFF
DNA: TGTGCCAGCAGGGGGACAAACAATGAGCAGTTCTTC

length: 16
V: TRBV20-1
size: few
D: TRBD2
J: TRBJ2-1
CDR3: CSARRTSGSSYNEQFF
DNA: TGCAGTGCTCGAAGGACTAGCGGGAGCTCCTACAATGAGCAGTTCTTC

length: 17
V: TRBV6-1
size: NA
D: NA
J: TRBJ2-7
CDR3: CASSEAKGRVGLNEQYF
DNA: TGTGCCAGCAGTGAAGCAAAAGGCAGGGTGGGGTTGAACGAGCAGTACTTC

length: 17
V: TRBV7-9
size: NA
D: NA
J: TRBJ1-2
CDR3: CASSLGTVDLSNYGYTF
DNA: TGTGCCAGCAGCTTAGGGACAGTGGACCTCTCAAACTATGGCTACACCTTC

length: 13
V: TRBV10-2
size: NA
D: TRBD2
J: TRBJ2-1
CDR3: CASRGSGSVEQFF
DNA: TGCGCCAGCCGGGGTAGCGGGAGTGTTGAGCAGTTCTTC

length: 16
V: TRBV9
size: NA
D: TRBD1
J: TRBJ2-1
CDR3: CASSVGTGLGVNEQFF
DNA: TGTGCCAGCAGCGTGGGGACAGGGTTGGGTGTTAATGAGCAGTTCTTC

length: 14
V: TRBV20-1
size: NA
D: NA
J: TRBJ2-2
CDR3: CSARWGGATGELFF
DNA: TGCAGTGCTAGATGGGGGGGGGCCACCGGGGAGCTGTTTTTT

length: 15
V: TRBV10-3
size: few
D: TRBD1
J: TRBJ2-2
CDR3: CAISRTGANTGELFF
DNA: TGTGCCATCAGTAGGACAGGGGCGAACACCGGGGAGCTGTTTTTT

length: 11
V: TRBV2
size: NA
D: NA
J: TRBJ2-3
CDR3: CASTPADTQYF
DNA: TGTGCCAGCACCCCCGCAGATACGCAGTATTTT

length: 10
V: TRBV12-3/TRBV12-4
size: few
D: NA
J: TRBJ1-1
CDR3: CASSRSVAFF
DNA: TGTGCCAGCAGTCGGTCTGTAGCTTTCTTT

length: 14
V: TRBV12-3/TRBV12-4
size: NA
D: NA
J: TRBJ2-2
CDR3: CASSGAAGAGELFF
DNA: TGTGCCAGCAGTGGGGCCGCGGGCGCCGGGGAGCTGTTTTTT

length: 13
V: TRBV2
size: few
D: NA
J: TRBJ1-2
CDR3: CASSEEGDYGYTF
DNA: TGTGCCAGCAGTGAAGAAGGCGACTATGGCTACACCTTC

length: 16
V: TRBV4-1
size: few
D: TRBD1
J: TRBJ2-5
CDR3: CASSRFGQVLKETQYF
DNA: TGCGCCAGCAGCCGATTCGGACAGGTCCTCAAGGAGACCCAGTACTTC

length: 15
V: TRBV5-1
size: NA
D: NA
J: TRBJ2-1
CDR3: CASSLGTTSYNEQFF
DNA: TGCGCCAGCAGCTTGGGAACTACCTCCTACAATGAGCAGTTCTTC

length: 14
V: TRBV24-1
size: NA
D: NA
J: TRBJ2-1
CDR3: CATSDFRSESAQFF
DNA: TGTGCCACCAGTGATTTCCGTAGCGAGTCGGCGCAGTTCTTC

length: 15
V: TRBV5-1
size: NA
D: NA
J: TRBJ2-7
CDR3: CASSLGSKGPYEQYF
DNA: TGCGCCAGCAGCTTGGGGTCTAAAGGCCCCTACGAGCAGTACTTC

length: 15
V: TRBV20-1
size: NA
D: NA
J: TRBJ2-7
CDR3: CSARAFIGASYEQYF
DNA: TGCAGTGCTAGAGCTTTTATAGGGGCCTCCTACGAGCAGTACTTC

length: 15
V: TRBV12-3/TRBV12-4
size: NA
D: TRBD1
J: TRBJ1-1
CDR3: CASSLGQGGVTEAFF
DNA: TGTGCCAGCAGTTTAGGACAGGGCGGTGTCACTGAAGCTTTCTTT

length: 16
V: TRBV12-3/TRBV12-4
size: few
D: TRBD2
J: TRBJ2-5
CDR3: CASSNVGLAGGKTQYF
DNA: TGTGCCAGCAGCAACGTGGGGCTAGCGGGGGGCAAGACCCAGTACTTC

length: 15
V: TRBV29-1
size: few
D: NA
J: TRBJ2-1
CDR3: CSIPAGGEAYNEQFF
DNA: TGCAGCATCCCAGCTGGTGGGGAGGCCTACAATGAGCAGTTCTTC

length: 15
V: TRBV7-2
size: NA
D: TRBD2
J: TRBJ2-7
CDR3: CASGRISGRADEQYF
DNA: TGTGCCAGCGGAAGGATAAGCGGGAGGGCCGACGAGCAGTACTTC

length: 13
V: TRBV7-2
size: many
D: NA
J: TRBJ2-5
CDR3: CASSLLGAETQYF
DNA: TGTGCCAGCAGCTTACTTGGTGCGGAGACCCAGTACTTC

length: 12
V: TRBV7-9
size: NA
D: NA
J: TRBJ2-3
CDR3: CASSLGMDTQYF
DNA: TGTGCCAGCAGCTTAGGGATGGATACGCAGTATTTT

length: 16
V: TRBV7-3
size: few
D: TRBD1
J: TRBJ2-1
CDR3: CASSAFPGQGDNEQFF
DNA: TGTGCCAGCAGCGCATTTCCGGGACAGGGCGACAATGAGCAGTTCTTC

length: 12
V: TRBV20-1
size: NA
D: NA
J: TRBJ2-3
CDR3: CSATRALDTQYF
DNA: TGCAGTGCTACCAGGGCGCTCGATACGCAGTATTTT

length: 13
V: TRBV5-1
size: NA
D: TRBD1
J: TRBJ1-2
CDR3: CASSPSGGRGYTF
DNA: TGCGCCAGCAGCCCCTCAGGGGGTCGGGGCTACACCTTC

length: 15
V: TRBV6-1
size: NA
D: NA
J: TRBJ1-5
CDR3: CASRPGGVGGQPQHF
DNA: TGTGCCAGCAGACCCGGGGGGGTTGGTGGACAGCCCCAGCATTTT

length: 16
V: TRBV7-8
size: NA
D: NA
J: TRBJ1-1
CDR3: CASSLLPGPLNTEAFF
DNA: TGTGCCAGCAGCTTACTTCCGGGGCCACTGAACACTGAAGCTTTCTTT

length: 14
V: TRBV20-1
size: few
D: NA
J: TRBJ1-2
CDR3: CSARAPDTLYGYTF
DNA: TGCAGTGCTAGAGCCCCGGACACACTTTATGGCTACACCTTC

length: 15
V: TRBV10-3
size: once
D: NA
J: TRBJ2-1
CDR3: CAVSERSGAYNEQFF
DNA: TGTGCCGTCAGTGAGCGGTCGGGAGCCTACAATGAGCAGTTCTTC

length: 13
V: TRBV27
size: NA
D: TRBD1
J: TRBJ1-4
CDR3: CASSGRGREKLFF
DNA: TGTGCCAGCAGTGGCAGGGGGCGTGAAAAACTGTTTTTT

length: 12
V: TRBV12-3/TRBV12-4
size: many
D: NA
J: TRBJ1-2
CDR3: CASSLGGRGYTF
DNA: TGTGCCAGCAGTTTAGGGGGGAGAGGCTACACCTTC

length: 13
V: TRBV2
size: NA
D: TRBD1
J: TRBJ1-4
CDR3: CASSSDRGEKLFF
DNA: TGTGCCAGCAGTTCGGACAGGGGTGAAAAACTGTTTTTT

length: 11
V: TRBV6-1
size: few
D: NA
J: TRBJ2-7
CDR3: CASSWGKEQYF
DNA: TGTGCCAGCAGTTGGGGGAAGGAGCAGTACTTC

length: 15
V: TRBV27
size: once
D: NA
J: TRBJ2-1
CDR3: CASSSPLGGYNEQFF
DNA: TGTGCCAGCAGTTCTCCCTTGGGGGGATACAATGAGCAGTTCTTC

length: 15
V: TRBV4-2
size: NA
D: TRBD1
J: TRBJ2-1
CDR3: CASSQGGTGGGEQFF
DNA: TGTGCCAGCAGCCAAGGCGGGACAGGGGGGGGTGAGCAGTTCTTC

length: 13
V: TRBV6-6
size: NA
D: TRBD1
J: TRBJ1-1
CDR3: CASTDRENTEAFF
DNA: TGTGCCAGCACTGACAGGGAGAACACTGAAGCTTTCTTT

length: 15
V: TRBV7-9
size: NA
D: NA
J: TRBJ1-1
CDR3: CASSLNHFLDTEAFF
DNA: TGTGCCAGCAGCCTAAACCACTTTTTGGACACTGAAGCTTTCTTT

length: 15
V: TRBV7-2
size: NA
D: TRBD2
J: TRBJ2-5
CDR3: CASSLVGSGSETQYF
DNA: TGTGCCAGCAGCTTAGTGGGTAGCGGGAGTGAGACCCAGTACTTC

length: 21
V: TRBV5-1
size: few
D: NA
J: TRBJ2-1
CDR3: CASSYKPPSPSADLLFHEQFF
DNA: TGCGCCAGCAGCTACAAGCCGCCAAGCCCCAGTGCGGACTTGCTCTTTCATGAGCAGTTCTTC

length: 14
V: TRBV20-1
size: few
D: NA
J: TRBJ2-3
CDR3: CSASRQIITDTQYF
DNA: TGCAGTGCTAGCCGACAGATAATAACAGATACGCAGTATTTT